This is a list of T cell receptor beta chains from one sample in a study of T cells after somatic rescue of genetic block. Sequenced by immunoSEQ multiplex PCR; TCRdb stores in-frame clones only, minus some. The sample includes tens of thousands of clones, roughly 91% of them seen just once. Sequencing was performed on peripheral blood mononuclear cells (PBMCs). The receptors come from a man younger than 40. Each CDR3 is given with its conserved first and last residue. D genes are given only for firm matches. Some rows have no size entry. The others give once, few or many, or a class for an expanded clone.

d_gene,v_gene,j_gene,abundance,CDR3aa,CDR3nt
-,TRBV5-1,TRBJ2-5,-,CASSLGWAGAQETQYF,TGCGCCAGCAGCTTGGGGTGGGCGGGGGCGCAAGAGACCCAGTACTTC
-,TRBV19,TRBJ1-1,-,CASSIGGSTEAFF,TGTGCCAGTAGTATCGGGGGGAGCACTGAAGCTTTCTTT
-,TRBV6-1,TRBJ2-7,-,CASSETGYEQYF,TGTGCCAGCAGTGAAACCGGCTACGAGCAGTACTTC
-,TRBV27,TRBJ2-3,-,CASSFGDTQYF,TGTGCCAGCAGTTTTGGTGATACGCAGTATTTT
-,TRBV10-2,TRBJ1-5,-,CASSPTGLRQPQHF,TGCGCCAGCAGTCCGACAGGATTAAGGCAGCCCCAGCATTTT
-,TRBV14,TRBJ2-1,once,CASSQDQVWRRNNEQFF,TGTGCCAGCAGCCAAGATCAGGTTTGGCGAAGGAACAATGAGCAGTTCTTC
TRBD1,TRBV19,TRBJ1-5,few,CASTMGQGPQPQHF,TGTGCCAGTACCATGGGACAGGGACCTCAGCCCCAGCATTTT
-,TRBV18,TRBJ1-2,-,CASSPPQGNYGYTF,TGTGCCAGCTCACCACCGCAGGGGAACTATGGCTACACCTTC
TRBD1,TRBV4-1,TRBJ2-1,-,CASSQAALTGNSYNEQFF,TGCGCCAGCAGCCAAGCCGCCCTGACAGGGAACTCCTACAATGAGCAGTTCTTC
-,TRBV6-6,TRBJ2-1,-,CASSYSFTSSYNEQFF,TGTGCCAGCAGTTACTCGTTTACGAGCTCCTACAATGAGCAGTTCTTC
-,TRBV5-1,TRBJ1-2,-,CASSLIPGTPYGYTF,TGCGCCAGCAGCTTAATTCCTGGGACGCCTTATGGCTACACCTTC
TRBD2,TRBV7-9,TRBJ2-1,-,CASSLLLAFNEQFF,TGTGCCAGCAGCTTATTACTAGCGTTTAATGAGCAGTTCTTC
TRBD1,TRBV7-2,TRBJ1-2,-,CASSQPGQGSGYTF,TGTGCCAGCAGCCAGCCGGGACAGGGTTCAGGCTACACCTTC
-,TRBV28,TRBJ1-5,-,CASSLRMGGNQPQHF,TGTGCCAGCAGTCTAAGAATGGGTGGCAATCAGCCCCAGCATTTT
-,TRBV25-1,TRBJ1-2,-,CASTPLGAGGYTF,TGTGCCAGCACTCCCCTAGGGGCTGGTGGCTACACCTTC
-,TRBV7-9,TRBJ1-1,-,CASSFSGANSGRPEAFF,TGTGCCAGCAGCTTCAGCGGGGCAAATTCTGGGAGGCCTGAAGCTTTCTTT
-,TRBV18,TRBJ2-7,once,CASSPATREQYF,TGTGCCAGCTCACCCGCGACCCGGGAGCAGTACTTC
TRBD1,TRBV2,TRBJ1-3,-,CASRSSGTAGNTIYF,TGTGCCAGCAGGTCCTCCGGGACAGCAGGAAACACCATATATTTT
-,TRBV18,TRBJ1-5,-,CASSPGGFGQPQHF,TGTGCCAGCTCACCGGGGGGTTTTGGGCAGCCCCAGCATTTT
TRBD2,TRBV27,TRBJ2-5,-,CASSGLAGLETQYF,TGTGCCAGCAGTGGACTAGCGGGACTAGAGACCCAGTACTTC
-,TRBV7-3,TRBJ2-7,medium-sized,CASSFGGQGRIYEQYF,TGTGCCAGCAGCTTCGGTGGTCAGGGGCGAATCTACGAGCAGTACTTC
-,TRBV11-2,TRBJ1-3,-,CASSPGRDTVRNTIYF,TGTGCCAGCAGCCCCGGGAGGGACACAGTCCGAAACACCATATATTTT
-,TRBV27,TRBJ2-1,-,CASSLHRVNYNEQFF,TGTGCCAGCAGTTTACACAGGGTAAACTACAATGAGCAGTTCTTC
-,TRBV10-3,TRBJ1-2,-,CAISEGGADGYTF,TGTGCCATCAGTGAGGGAGGGGCAGATGGCTACACCTTC
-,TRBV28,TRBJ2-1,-,CASSDGLLSSYNEQFF,TGTGCCAGCTCTGATGGACTGCTGAGCTCCTACAATGAGCAGTTCTTC
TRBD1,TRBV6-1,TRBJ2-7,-,CATNRDSNYEQYF,TGTGCCACTAACCGGGACAGCAACTACGAGCAGTACTTC
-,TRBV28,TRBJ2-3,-,CASSLVKDTQYF,TGTGCCAGCAGTTTGGTAAAAGATACGCAGTATTTT
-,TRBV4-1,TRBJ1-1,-,CASSQVPGAQAFF,TGCGCCAGCAGCCAAGTACCGGGGGCGCAAGCTTTCTTT
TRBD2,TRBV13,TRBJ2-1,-,CASSPSRLAAFSYNEQFF,TGTGCCAGCAGCCCCAGTCGACTAGCGGCCTTCTCCTACAATGAGCAGTTCTTC
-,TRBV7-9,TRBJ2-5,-,CASSEADRIKETQYF,TGTGCCAGCAGCGAAGCTGACAGGATTAAAGAGACCCAGTACTTC
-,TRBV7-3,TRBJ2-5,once,CASSLGAGGEETQYF,TGTGCCAGCAGCTTAGGTGCCGGGGGTGAGGAGACCCAGTACTTC
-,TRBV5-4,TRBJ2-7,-,CASSRQALSYEQYF,TGTGCCAGCAGCCGACAGGCCCTCTCCTACGAGCAGTACTTC
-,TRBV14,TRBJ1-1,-,CASSWGARTEAFF,TGTGCCAGCAGTTGGGGGGCGCGAACTGAAGCTTTCTTT
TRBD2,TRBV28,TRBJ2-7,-,CASSFIAGDYEQYF,TGTGCCAGCAGTTTTATAGCGGGAGACTACGAGCAGTACTTC
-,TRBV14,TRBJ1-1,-,CASSQDLGRVAAFF,TGTGCCAGCAGCCAAGATCTGGGCAGGGTGGCCGCTTTCTTT
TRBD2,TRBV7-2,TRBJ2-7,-,CASSPGLAVYEQYF,TGTGCCAGCAGCCCCGGACTAGCGGTCTACGAGCAGTACTTC